The 24 T cell receptor beta chains reported below all come from one sample, sequenced in a study of Ad26.COV2.S vaccination and SARS-CoV-2 variants. Treatment given: roughly 18 received Ad26.COV2.S at low or high dose, single or two shots; roughly five received placebo; per-sample allocation not given. The study sampled participants on day 63 after the first vaccine or placebo injection. Sequencing used immunoSEQ multiplex PCR; TCRdb keeps in-frame clones, though not all of them. The sample carries about 350,000 clones, approximately 81% recorded once. Sequenced here: peripheral blood, sampled in a trial of Ad26.COV2.S vaccine versus placebo. All receptors derive from a person aged 18-60 years who received the Ad26.COV2.S COVID-19 vaccine or a placebo.

This rearrangement joins TRBV3-1 (or the pseudogene TRBV3-2) to TRBJ1-1; no clear D. From germline, CDR1 is LGHDT and CDR2 YNNKEL (reference sequence). This CDR3 region has 13 residues. Trimming took 0 bases from V and 6 from J, leaving 8 bases between them. CDR3 DNA: TGTGCCAGCAGCCAAGATGGGGTAGCTGAAGCTTTCTTT. Protein sequence: CASSQDGVAEAFF.

The chain recombines TRBV19 with TRBJ1-3; D uncertain. CDR1 and CDR2 from the germline V gene are LNHDA and SQIVND (reference sequence). V lost 0 bases and J 0 bases, leaving 6 bases between the germline ends. The length of the CDR3 is 15 residues. CDR3: CASSIDISSGNTIYF. The DNA for the CDR3 is TGTGCCAGTAGTATAGATATCAGCTCTGGAAACACCATATATTTT.

J is TRBJ1-1 and V is TRBV5-6; no clear D gene. The CDR3 covers 14 residues. Germline CDR1 SGHDT, CDR2 YYEEEE. Between the trimmed V and J ends, which lost 4 bases and 10 bases, there was a span of 20 bases. The CDR3 DNA follows: TGTGCCAGCAGCGATCTGGAGGCCTCACGGGGAGCTTTCTTT. This codes for CASSDLEASRGAFF.

The table lists this clone with a few counts. The rearrangement joins TRBV28 to TRBJ1-3; TRBD1 is a possible D gene (6 bases). Germline-derived CDR1 and CDR2 are MDHEN and SYDVKM. The CDR3 is made up of 14 amino acids. Deletions cut 3 bases from V and 5 bases from J, with 11 bases between. The CDR3 DNA reads as TGTGCCAGCAGTTTTCAGGGGACCCGAAACACCATATATTTT. This encodes CASSFQGTRNTIYF. The full variable domain, with the rest looked up from reference TRBV28 and TRBJ1-3, is DVKVTQSSRYLVKRTGEKVFLECVQDMDHENMFWYRQDPGLGLRLIYFSYDVKMKEKGDIPEGYSVSREKKERFSLILESASTNQTSMYLCASSFQGTRNTIYFGEGSWLTVV.

The chain uses TRBV3-1 (or the pseudogene TRBV3-2) and TRBJ2-2, with 9 bases lining up with TRBD2. The CDR3 has 18 residues. V shed 1 base, J shed 1 base, and the junction held 7 bases outside the gene matches. CDR1 and CDR2 (germline): LGHDT, YNNKEL (reference sequence). As DNA, the CDR3 is TGTGCCAGCAGCCAAGGGGTGGCTAGCGGGGTGAACACCGGGGAGCTGTTTTTT. Translating it yields CASSQGVASGVNTGELFF.

This chain joins TRBV9 and TRBJ2-1; D is unclear. CDR3 length: 14 amino acids. The V end was cut by 0 bases, the J end by 5 bases, with 9 bases between. Germline V CDR1 and CDR2: SGDLS, YYNGEE. CDR3 amino acids: CASSVGSWDNEQFF. CDR3 nucleotides: TGTGCCAGCAGCGTAGGGAGTTGGGACAATGAGCAGTTCTTC. Filled out from reference TRBV9 and TRBJ2-1, the complete variable domain reads DSGVTQTPKHLITATGQRVTLRCSPRSGDLSVYWYQQSLDQGLQFLIQYYNGEERAKGNILERFSAQQFPDLHSELNLSSLELGDSALYFCASSVGSWDNEQFFGPGTRLTVL.

The chain joins TRBV2 to TRBJ2-1; D unclear. CDR1 is SNHLY and CDR2 is FYNNEI in the germline V gene. Between the trimmed V and J ends, which lost 4 bases and 0 bases, there was a span of 7 bases. The CDR3 has 14 amino acids. CDR3 in DNA: TGTGCCAGCAGTGCGGCCAGCTCCTACAATGAGCAGTTCTTC. Its protein is CASSAASSYNEQFF.

The rearrangement joins TRBV2 to TRBJ1-5, with unresolved D. This CDR3 region has 18 residues. Germline V CDR1 and CDR2: SNHLY, FYNNEI. Trimming removed 6 bases from V and 2 bases from J, with 23 bases in between. The CDR3, as DNA: TGTGCCAGCAGGGCGGTGCGAGGGAATAGGAGCGGCAATCAGCCCCAGCATTTT. Translating gives CASRAVRGNRSGNQPQHF.

The chain has TRBV10-3 and TRBJ2-5, with no clear D. Trimming cost V 1 base and J 5 bases, with 11 bases left between them. Germline CDR1 and CDR2: ENHRY and SYGVKD. The CDR3 runs to 14 residues. CDR3 sequence: CAISEWSVSETQYF. Written as DNA, the CDR3 is TGTGCCATCAGTGAGTGGTCAGTAAGTGAGACCCAGTACTTC.

CDR3 region: CASRRQGVGNQPQHF. CDR3 DNA sequence: TGTGCCAGCAGAAGACAGGGGGTCGGCAATCAGCCCCAGCATTTT. The J gene is TRBJ1-5, the V gene TRBV7-2; 9 nucleotides line up with TRBD1. CDR1 and CDR2 (germline): SGHTA, FQGNSA. CDR3 size: 15 residues. V dropped 6 bases and J dropped 2; count of bases not matched to a gene: 5. Looking up the rest from reference TRBV7-2 and TRBJ1-5 gives the full variable domain: GAGVSQSPSNKVTEKGKDVELRCDPISGHTALYWYRQSLGQGLEFLIYFQGNSAPDKSGLPSDRFSAERTGGSVSTLTIQRTQQEDSAVYLCASRRQGVGNQPQHFGDGTRLSIL.

V gene TRBV2 combines with J gene TRBJ2-7; 8 bases fit TRBD2. This CDR3 comprises 17 residues. V lost 7 bases to trimming and J lost 0 bases; unmatched junction nucleotides: 14. Germline CDR1 SNHLY, CDR2 FYNNEI. The DNA of the CDR3 is TGTGCCAGCATGGAGAGGCGGGGGGCCTCGAGCTCCTACGAGCAGTACTTC. Translated, it gives CASMERRGASSSYEQYF.

The V call is TRBV30, the J call TRBJ2-3, with 11 nucleotides matching TRBD2. CDR1 is GTSNPN, CDR2 SVGIG, per germline (reference sequence). CDR3 length: 15 residues. Unmatched junction bases numbered 6, after V lost 0 bases and J lost 7 bases. The CDR3 DNA is TGTGCCTGGAGTGTAAAGGCTAGCGGGGGGAATACGCAGTATTTT. Translating gives CAWSVKASGGNTQYF. Full variable domain (remainder filled in from reference TRBV30 and TRBJ2-3): SQTIHQWPATLVQPVGSPLSLECTVEGTSNPNLYWYRQAAGRGLQLLFYSVGIGQISSEVPQNLSASRPQDRQFILSSKKLLLSDSGFYLCAWSVKASGGNTQYFGPGTRLTVL.

This rearrangement joins TRBV6-1 to TRBJ1-5, with D possibly being TRBD1 (6 bases). The V end was cut by 4 bases, the J end by 0 bases, with 13 bases between. Germline-derived CDR1 and CDR2 are MNHNS and SASEGT. The CDR3 is 16 residues long. In nucleotides, the CDR3 is TGTGCCAGCAGTGGAAGGACAGTAAATAGCAATCAGCCCCAGCATTTT. As protein: CASSGRTVNSNQPQHF.

The chain carries TRBV6-5 and TRBJ2-1, with TRBD2 matching over 7 bases. V dropped 2 bases and J dropped 2; count of bases not matched to a gene: 6. Looked up from germline, CDR1 is MNHEY and CDR2 is SVGAGI. The CDR3 runs 16 residues. The CDR3 bases are TGTGCCAGCAGTTACGCGGGGAGGGTGGCCTACAATGAGCAGTTCTTC. This translates into CASSYAGRVAYNEQFF.

The V call is TRBV19, the J call TRBJ2-7, with 12 nucleotides matching TRBD2. V was clipped by 10 bases and J by 4 bases; unmatched bases: 8. The CDR3 spans 14 residues. Germline CDR1 and CDR2: LNHDA and SQIVND (reference sequence). CDR3 protein: CATTETSGSYEQYF. The CDR3 DNA reads as TGTGCCACCACCGAGACTAGCGGGAGTTACGAGCAGTACTTC.

This chain uses TRBV7-8 with TRBJ2-3; unclear D gene. V lost 2 bases, J lost 0 bases, and 12 bases lay in between. Germline V lookup: CDR1 SGHVS, CDR2 FQNEAQ. The CDR3 has 16 amino acids. The CDR3 loop reads CASSLLPGGSTDTQYF. CDR3 nucleotide sequence: TGTGCCAGCAGCTTACTACCTGGTGGTAGCACAGATACGCAGTATTTT.

CDR3 DNA sequence: TGCGCCAGCAGCTTGGATTTGGGCCCAGAGACCCAGTACTTC. The encoded protein is CASSLDLGPETQYF. The genes are TRBV5-1 and TRBJ2-5; D gene uncertain. Trimming took 0 bases from V and 4 from J, leaving 10 bases between them. Germline values: CDR1 SGHRS, CDR2 YFSETQ. The CDR3 totals 14 residues.

CDR3 sequence (DNA): TGTGCCAGCAGCTTAGGGCGGACAGAGCAGTACTTC. It specifies CASSLGRTEQYF. The rearrangement uses TRBV11-3 and TRBJ2-7; TRBD1 might be the D (5 bases). V was trimmed by 1 base and J by 7 bases, leaving 8 bases between them. The germline V gene has CDR1 SGHNT and CDR2 YENEEA. The CDR3 runs to 12 residues.

There are a few counts of this clone. CDR3 region: CATREEIFPGTGELFF. The DNA for the CDR3 is TGTGCCACCAGGGAGGAGATCTTTCCGGGCACCGGGGAGCTGTTTTTT. This chain joins TRBV5-4 and TRBJ2-2; possibly TRBD2 for D (6 bases). Deletions cut 9 bases from V and 4 bases from J, with 22 bases between. CDR1 is SGHNT and CDR2 is YYREEE in the germline V gene (reference sequence). This CDR3 spans 16 amino acids.

In this sample, this clone turned up once. The chain combines TRBV13 with TRBJ2-5; 10 bases align to TRBD1. The germline V gene has CDR1 PRHDT and CDR2 FYEKMQ (reference sequence). CDR3 size: 16 residues. The ends lost 1 base at V and 4 bases at J; junction bases unmatched: 6. The CDR3 DNA is TGTGCCAGCAGCTTAGCCGGGACAGGGGCCGCAGAGACCCAGTACTTC. Protein: CASSLAGTGAAETQYF.

This rearrangement joins TRBV2 to TRBJ2-3, with D possibly TRBD1 on 8 matching bases. The V and J ends lost 7 bases and 2 bases respectively, with 13 bases between them. Germline V gene lookup returns CDR1 SNHLY and CDR2 FYNNEI. The CDR3 runs to 14 residues. DNA for the CDR3: TGTGCCAGCACAGCGGGACAGGTCACAGATACGCAGTATTTT. Its protein product is CASTAGQVTDTQYF. Based on the CDR3 plus reference TRBV2 and TRBJ2-3, the full variable domain is EPEVTQTPSHQVTQMGQEVILRCVPISNHLYFYWYRQILGQKVEFLVSFYNNEISEKSEIFDDQFSVERPDGSNFTLKIRSTKLEDSAMYFCASTAGQVTDTQYFGPGTRLTVL.

The genes are TRBV27 and TRBJ2-1; 7 bases are shared with TRBD2. The CDR3 has 15 residues. J was trimmed by 4 bases and V by 3 bases; bases with no gene match: 6. CDR1 and CDR2 (germline): MNHEY, SMNVEV (reference sequence). As DNA, the CDR3 is TGTGCCAGCAGTTTTGGTTTGGGACTATACAATGAGCAGTTCTTC. Translated: CASSFGLGLYNEQFF.

The chain carries TRBV19 and TRBJ2-7; D might be TRBD2 (7 bases). Germline loops: CDR1 LNHDA, CDR2 SQIVND (reference sequence). The CDR3 loop spans 15 amino acids. V gave up 1 base and J gave up 3 bases, with 13 bases separating them. The CDR3 sequence is CASSIVGGVDYEQYF. DNA for the CDR3: TGTGCCAGTAGTATAGTAGGGGGGGTGGACTACGAGCAGTACTTC.

This clone was seen a few times. The rearrangement links TRBV19 to TRBJ2-1; 9 bases agree with TRBD2. J lost 9 bases, V lost 5 bases, and 11 bases had no gene match. Germline CDR1 reads LNHDA; CDR2 reads SQIVND (reference sequence). CDR3 length equals 15 residues. The CDR3 is CASSPGIAGAGEQFF. CDR3 bases: TGTGCCAGTAGTCCAGGGATAGCGGGAGCAGGTGAGCAGTTCTTC.